This is a list of T cell receptor beta chains from one sample in a study of shared clonotypes between healthy human individuals. TCRdb's copy holds only in-frame clones and misses some; the assay was immunoSEQ multiplex PCR. The table has roughly 2.4 million clones, 90% to 96% seen once. The specimen sequenced was naive CD4+ T cells sorted from blood. These receptors were taken from a man aged 18 to 30 in good health. CDR3s include the opening cysteine and the closing phenylalanine or tryptophan. A D gene is named only where the DNA matches it firmly. For some rows the clone size is stated as once, few or many, or as a class when expanded; others skip it.

NA,TRBV5-6,NA,TRBJ2-1,CASSGTVLLGEQFF,TGTGCCAGCAGCGGGACGGTTTTGCTCGGTGAGCAGTTCTTC
TRBD1,TRBV30,NA,TRBJ2-7,CAWREGQGAYEQYF,TGTGCCTGGAGGGAGGGACAGGGAGCGTACGAGCAGTACTTC
NA,TRBV29-1,few,TRBJ2-3,CSAGENTDTQYF,TGCAGCGCCGGGGAGAACACAGATACGCAGTATTTT
TRBD1,TRBV28,NA,TRBJ1-4,CASSSFSRGHEKLFF,TGTGCCAGCAGTTCCTTCTCCAGGGGGCATGAAAAACTGTTTTTT
TRBD1,TRBV9,NA,TRBJ2-7,CASSAGTGGYEQYF,TGTGCCAGCAGCGCCGGGACAGGTGGCTACGAGCAGTACTTC
NA,TRBV4-1,NA,TRBJ1-1,CASSQDPQTRRNTEAFF,TGCGCCAGCAGCCAAGATCCGCAGACAAGGAGGAACACTGAAGCTTTCTTT
NA,TRBV7-2,NA,TRBJ2-7,CASSLTVGGWYEQYF,TGTGCCAGCAGCTTAACGGTAGGGGGGTGGTACGAGCAGTACTTC
NA,TRBV4-1,NA,TRBJ2-2,CASSQAGANTGELFF,TGCGCCAGCAGCCAAGCCGGGGCCAACACCGGGGAGCTGTTTTTT
TRBD2,TRBV10-3,NA,TRBJ2-7,CAISESSSSGAYEQYF,TGTGCCATCAGTGAGTCGTCTTCTAGCGGGGCCTACGAGCAGTACTTC
NA,TRBV7-9,few,TRBJ1-4,CASSLGQANEKLFF,TGTGCCAGCAGCTTAGGACAGGCGAATGAAAAACTGTTTTTT
TRBD1,TRBV5-1,NA,TRBJ2-3,CASRQTGATDTQYF,TGCGCCAGCAGGCAGACAGGGGCCACAGATACGCAGTATTTT
NA,TRBV29-1,NA,TRBJ2-6,CSVEEGPGANVLTF,TGCAGCGTGGAAGAGGGACCTGGGGCCAACGTCCTGACTTTC
TRBD2,TRBV11-2,NA,TRBJ2-3,CASSQTSGGAVDTQYF,TGTGCCAGCAGCCAAACTAGCGGGGGGGCTGTAGATACGCAGTATTTT
NA,TRBV30,NA,TRBJ2-7,CAWSVRDEQYF,TGTGCCTGGAGTGTACGGGATGAGCAGTACTTC